This T cell receptor (beta chain) derives from a study of blood T cell repertoires in COVID-19. Trimming cost V 8 bases and J 13 bases, with 12 bases left between them. Germline values: CDR1 MDHEN, CDR2 SYDVKM. The CDR3 sequence is 10 residues long. The data were produced by immunoSEQ multiplex PCR, yet TCRdb's version contains in-frame clones alone and is incomplete. The repertoire holds fewer than 250,000 clones, with 88% as singletons. The sequence derives from a man in his 70s with acute or convalescent COVID-19. V and J are TRBV28 and TRBJ1-5; the D is unclear. Sequencing was done on a sample of peripheral blood. This CDR3 reads CASGDRVQHF. In DNA, the CDR3 is TGTGCCAGCGGAGACCGGGTTCAGCATTTT.